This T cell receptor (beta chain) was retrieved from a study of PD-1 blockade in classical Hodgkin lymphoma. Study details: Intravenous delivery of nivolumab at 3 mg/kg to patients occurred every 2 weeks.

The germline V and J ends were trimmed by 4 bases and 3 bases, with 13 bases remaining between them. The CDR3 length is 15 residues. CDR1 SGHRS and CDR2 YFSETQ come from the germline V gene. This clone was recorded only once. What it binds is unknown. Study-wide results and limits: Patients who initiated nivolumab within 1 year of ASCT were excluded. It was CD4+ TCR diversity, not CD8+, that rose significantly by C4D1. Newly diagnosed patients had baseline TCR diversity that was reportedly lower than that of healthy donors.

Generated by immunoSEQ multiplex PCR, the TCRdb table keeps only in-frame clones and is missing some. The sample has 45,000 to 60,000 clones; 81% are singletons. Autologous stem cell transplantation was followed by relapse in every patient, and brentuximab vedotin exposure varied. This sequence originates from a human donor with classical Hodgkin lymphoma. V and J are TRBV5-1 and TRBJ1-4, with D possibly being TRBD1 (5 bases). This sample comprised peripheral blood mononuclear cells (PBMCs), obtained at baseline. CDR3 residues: CASSLGGIANEKLFF. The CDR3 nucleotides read TGCGCCAGCAGCCTGGGGGGTATAGCTAATGAAAAACTGTTTTTT. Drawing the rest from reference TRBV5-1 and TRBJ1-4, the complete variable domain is KAGVTQTPRYLIKTRGQQVTLSCSPISGHRSVSWYQQTPGQGLQFLFEYFSETQRNKGNFPGRFSGRQFSNSRSEMNVSTLELGDSALYLCASSLGGIANEKLFFGSGTQLSVL.